The rows below give T cell receptor beta chains drawn from one sample of a study of a mutant IDH1 vaccine in newly diagnosed glioma. TCRdb's table, derived via immunoSEQ multiplex PCR, lists solely in-frame clones and lacks some. In the table there are more than 80,000 clones, roughly four fifths of which are singletons. The sequencing here drew on PBMCs, taken from a glioma patient treated with radiotherapy, temozolomide or both. The receptors stem from a woman between 50 and 59 years old with glioma. The CDR3 runs from the conserved cysteine through the conserved F or W. D genes are given only for firm matches. The size entry is marked missing in some rows and otherwise reads once, few, many or a size class.

d_call clone_size j_call v_call cdr3_nt cdr3_aa
NA NA TRBJ1-6 TRBV30 TGTGCCTGGAGTGTATGGGAGGCAGGCCTCCTAAGCTCCTATAATTCACCCCTCCACTTT CAWSVWEAGLLSSYNSPLHF
NA NA TRBJ1-2 TRBV5-1 TGCGCCAGCAGCACGACAACAGGGTCGGGGGGCTACACCTTC CASSTTTGSGGYTF
NA NA TRBJ1-1 TRBV5-4 TGTGCCAGCAGACAGGGACCGAACACTGAAGCTTTCTTT CASRQGPNTEAFF
NA few TRBJ1-2 TRBV19 TGTGCCAGTTGTGGCCCGCAGGGGTATGGCTACACCTTC CASCGPQGYGYTF
TRBD1 NA TRBJ1-2 TRBV5-1 TGCGCCAGCAACTATCTTCCCGGACAGGGGATTGATGGCTACACCTTC CASNYLPGQGIDGYTF
NA NA TRBJ1-1 TRBV2 TGTGCCAGCAATAAGAACACTGAAGCTTTCTTT CASNKNTEAFF
NA NA TRBJ2-7 TRBV6-5 TGTGCCAGCAGTTACGGTTCAGGTCCCTACGAGCAGTACTTC CASSYGSGPYEQYF
NA NA TRBJ1-3 TRBV7-2 TGTGCCAGCAGCTTAGGTTCAACCTCTGGAAACACCATATATTTT CASSLGSTSGNTIYF
NA NA TRBJ2-5 TRBV9 TGTGCCAGCAGCGTAGAGGGACGGGAGACCCAGTACTTC CASSVEGRETQYF
NA NA TRBJ1-4 TRBV28 TGTGCCAGCAGTCTCCCCGGGGCAAGCGAAAAACTGTTTTTT CASSLPGASEKLFF